Listed here are 21 T cell receptor beta chains from one sample, sequenced in a study of brain T cells in children with intractable seizures. The method was immunoSEQ multiplex PCR; TCRdb's version includes in-frame clones alone and lacks a portion of them. This table holds 80,000 or so clones, approximately 89% found once. The source material was peripheral blood, sampled at surgery. The receptors derive from a girl aged 2 to 10 with Rasmussen encephalitis and intractable seizures.

V is TRBV19 and J is TRBJ1-5, with 7 bases identical to TRBD1. Germline CDR1 is LNHDA and CDR2 is SQIVND (reference sequence). There are 15 residues in the CDR3. V lost 5 bases to trimming and J lost 3 bases; unmatched junction nucleotides: 7. DNA for the CDR3: TGTGCCAGTAGTCCCCGGGACAGCGTCAATCAGCCCCAGCATTTT. The encoded protein is CASSPRDSVNQPQHF.

This rearrangement joins TRBV20-1 to TRBJ2-5; no definite D call. The CDR3 contains 10 residues. The germline V gene encodes CDR1 DFQATT and CDR2 SNEGSKA (reference sequence). The germline V and J ends were trimmed by 2 bases and 8 bases, with 6 bases remaining between them. The CDR3 loop reads CSARLGTQYF. In DNA form, the CDR3 reads TGCAGTGCTAGACTAGGAACCCAGTACTTC.

The CDR3 DNA sequence: TGTGCCAGCTCACCCGACGAAGATACGCAGTATTTT. Residues: CASSPDEDTQYF. The chain recombines TRBV18 with TRBJ2-3; D remains unclear. The V and J ends lost 3 bases and 5 bases respectively, with 6 bases between them. Germline CDR1 KGHSH, CDR2 LQKENI. The CDR3 has 12 residues.

This chain connects TRBV28 to TRBJ2-3; D gene unclear. Trimming took off 4 bases at V and 6 bases at J, with 8 bases between the two ends. CDR3 length: 12 amino acids. In germline, CDR1 is MDHEN, CDR2 SYDVKM. CDR3: CASSSPPDTQYF. CDR3 DNA sequence: TGTGCCAGCAGTTCCCCCCCCGATACGCAGTATTTT.

The chain joins TRBV19 to TRBJ2-7; 12 bases map to TRBD2. Germline V gene lookup returns CDR1 LNHDA and CDR2 SQIVND (reference sequence). V shed 6 bases, J shed 7 bases, and the junction held 4 bases outside the gene matches. CDR3 length: 13 amino acids. The CDR3 here is CASSETSGREQYF. CDR3 in DNA: TGTGCCAGTAGCGAGACTAGCGGGAGAGAGCAGTACTTC.

J is TRBJ2-1 and V is TRBV2; D remains ambiguous. Germline V gives CDR1 SNHLY, CDR2 FYNNEI. Trimming took 0 bases from V and 6 from J, leaving 6 bases between them. The CDR3 has 13 amino acids. In DNA form, the CDR3 reads TGTGCCAGCAGTGAAGCTCGGTTCAATGAGCAGTTCTTC. It codes for CASSEARFNEQFF. The full variable domain, with the rest looked up from reference TRBV2 and TRBJ2-1, is EPEVTQTPSHQVTQMGQEVILRCVPISNHLYFYWYRQILGQKVEFLVSFYNNEISEKSEIFDDQFSVERPDGSNFTLKIRSTKLEDSAMYFCASSEARFNEQFFGPGTRLTVL.

V and J are TRBV6-6 and TRBJ1-4, with 8 bases that match TRBD1. V shed 4 bases and J 5 bases; nucleotides not matched to a gene: 6. The CDR3 sequence is 15 residues long. Germline CDR1 is MNHNY and CDR2 is SVGAGI (reference sequence). CDR3 coding DNA: TGTGCCAGCAGTTTTCAGGGGGCGTTGAATGAAAAACTGTTTTTT. Residues: CASSFQGALNEKLFF.

This clone was seen only a few times. The chain uses TRBV4-1 and TRBJ1-2, with D uncertain. This CDR3 contains 14 residues. The V end lost 0 bases, the J end lost 4 bases, and 9 bases lay between the germline ends. Germline lookup yields CDR1 MGHRA and CDR2 YSYEKL. As DNA, the CDR3 is TGCGCCAGCAGCCAAGACGGGAGAGGCTATGGCTACACCTTC. This sequence encodes CASSQDGRGYGYTF.

The rearrangement links TRBV4-2 to TRBJ1-1, with D perhaps matching TRBD1 (5 bases). CDR3 length: 14 residues. From germline, CDR1 is LGHNA and CDR2 YNFKEQ. Trimming took off 4 bases at V and 1 base at J, with 10 bases between the two ends. This CDR3 reads CASSPRGQNTEAFF. The CDR3 DNA reads TGTGCCAGCAGCCCGCGAGGACAGAACACTGAAGCTTTCTTT.

The rearrangement uses TRBV4-2 and TRBJ1-5; 7 positions match TRBD1. V was pared by 4 bases and J by 7 bases, with 10 bases of the junction left unmatched. Germline loops: CDR1 LGHNA, CDR2 YNFKEQ. The CDR3 has 15 residues. CDR3 region: CASSPGFTGDQPQHF. CDR3 DNA: TGTGCCAGCAGCCCTGGGTTTACAGGGGACCAGCCCCAGCATTTT.

This chain joins TRBV12-5 and TRBJ2-1; 9 bases are shared with TRBD1. Per the germline V gene, CDR1 is LGHNT and CDR2 is FRNRAP. J lost 3 bases, V lost 7 bases, and 4 bases had no gene match. The CDR3 loop spans 14 amino acids. CDR3: CASVPGQGYNEQFF. The CDR3 bases are TGTGCTAGTGTTCCGGGACAGGGCTACAATGAGCAGTTCTTC.

The CDR3 reads CASSSRLAGGKYNEQFF. CDR3 bases: TGCGCCAGCAGCTCTCGACTAGCGGGAGGGAAATACAATGAGCAGTTCTTC. This chain links TRBV5-1 with TRBJ2-1, with 14 bases lining up with TRBD2. V shed 3 bases, J shed 4 bases, and the junction held 6 bases outside the gene matches. CDR1 SGHRS and CDR2 YFSETQ come from the germline V gene. This CDR3 is 17 amino acids long.

The chain links TRBV24-1 to TRBJ1-5; 7 positions agree with TRBD1. Germline loops: CDR1 KGHDR, CDR2 SFDVKD. The CDR3 covers 16 residues. The trim removed 5 bases at V and 4 bases at J, leaving 10 bases unmatched. CDR3 sequence reads: CATSGSAQGDNQPQHF. In DNA, the CDR3 is TGTGCCACCAGTGGATCCGCGCAGGGGGATAATCAGCCCCAGCATTTT.

CDR3 in DNA: TGTGCCAGCAGCCAACTAGCGGGCACAGATACGCAGTATTTT. It is translated as CASSQLAGTDTQYF. V gene TRBV3-1 (or the pseudogene TRBV3-2) combines with J gene TRBJ2-3, with TRBD2 matching 7 bases. The CDR3 spans 14 residues. The V gene's germline CDR1 is LGHDT and CDR2 YNNKEL (reference sequence). After removal of 2 bases from V and 1 base from J, the junction contained 0 bases not matched to a gene.

This chain links TRBV18 with TRBJ2-7; D gene uncertain. CDR1 is KGHSH and CDR2 is LQKENI in the germline V gene. The CDR3 contains 13 residues. The V end was cut by 2 bases, the J end by 0 bases, with 5 bases between. The CDR3 loop reads CASSPTSSYEQYF. The DNA for the CDR3 is TGTGCCAGCTCACCAACGAGCTCCTACGAGCAGTACTTC.

Within the sample, this clone is medium-sized. The chain carries TRBV4-1 and TRBJ2-5, with 7 bases that match TRBD1. Germline CDR1 and CDR2: MGHRA and YSYEKL. The CDR3 runs to 17 residues. V trimming: 0 bases; J trimming: 0 bases; junction bases outside the gene matches: 7. DNA for the CDR3: TGCGCCAGCAGCCAAGATCCGGGACAGAACTACCAAGAGACCCAGTACTTC. Translation: CASSQDPGQNYQETQYF.

This chain links TRBV28 with TRBJ2-5; D not resolved. The CDR3 consists of 14 residues. Germline V gives CDR1 MDHEN, CDR2 SYDVKM. Trimming stripped 3 bases from V and 4 bases from J, with 12 bases between. CDR3 in amino acids: CASSFGSVGETQYF. The DNA for the CDR3 is TGTGCCAGCAGTTTCGGATCCGTGGGAGAGACCCAGTACTTC. Based on the CDR3 plus reference TRBV28 and TRBJ2-5, the full variable domain is DVKVTQSSRYLVKRTGEKVFLECVQDMDHENMFWYRQDPGLGLRLIYFSYDVKMKEKGDIPEGYSVSREKKERFSLILESASTNQTSMYLCASSFGSVGETQYFGPGTRLLVL.

J is TRBJ1-1 and V is TRBV30; possible D gene TRBD1, 5 bases. Deletions cut 4 bases from V and 4 bases from J, with 16 bases between. Germline V lookup: CDR1 GTSNPN, CDR2 SVGIG (reference sequence). CDR3 length: 14 amino acids. CDR3 bases: TGTGCCTGGACTCGACAGTCTACTCTCACTGAAGCTTTCTTT. It is translated as CAWTRQSTLTEAFF.

V and J are TRBV14 and TRBJ2-4, with TRBD1 matching over 9 bases. V was clipped by 3 bases and J by 1 base; unmatched bases: 4. Germline values: CDR1 SGHDN, CDR2 FVKESK. The CDR3 is 16 amino acids. The CDR3 sequence: CASSHTGGVAKNIQYF. CDR3 DNA sequence: TGTGCCAGCAGCCACACAGGGGGCGTCGCCAAAAACATTCAGTACTTC.

The chain couples TRBV6-5 to TRBJ1-1; no clear D gene. Germline lookup yields CDR1 MNHEY and CDR2 SVGAGI. This CDR3 spans 14 amino acids. Trimming cost V 7 bases and J 0 bases, with 12 bases left between them. The CDR3: CASTSGIMNTEAFF. The CDR3 DNA is TGTGCCAGCACCTCCGGGATAATGAACACTGAAGCTTTCTTT.

The chain recombines TRBV7-8 with TRBJ2-7; the match to TRBD2 covers 13 bases. This CDR3 is built from 15 residues. The ends lost 3 bases at V and 5 bases at J; junction bases unmatched: 4. CDR1 is SGHVS and CDR2 is FQNEAQ in the germline V gene. CDR3 sequence: CASSLGTSGNNEQYF. The CDR3 DNA reads as TGTGCCAGCAGCTTGGGGACTAGCGGGAACAACGAGCAGTACTTC.